The T cell receptor beta chain described here comes from a study of shared clonotypes between healthy human individuals. As regards this clone: Distinct nucleotide sequences in the sample also encode this CDR3.

Data came from immunoSEQ multiplex PCR; TCRdb stores just in-frame clones and leaves some out. Among about 2.3 million clones listed, approximately 90% were seen once. The CDR3 is made up of 13 amino acids. The V gene end was trimmed by 2 bases and the J gene end by 3 bases; junction bases not matched to a gene: 0. CDR1 MDHEN and CDR2 SYDVKM come from the germline V gene. Sequenced: naive CD4+ T cells from PBMCs. Subset denoted: CD45RA+ positively selected. V is TRBV28 and J is TRBJ2-5; 7 bases agree with TRBD2. The TCR originated in a man between 18 and 35 years old in good health. Some clones in this sample may be carry-over from other donors' samples. Written as DNA, the CDR3 is TGTGCCAGCAGTTTAGGGGGGGAAGAGACCCAGTACTTC. Its protein product is CASSLGGEETQYF.